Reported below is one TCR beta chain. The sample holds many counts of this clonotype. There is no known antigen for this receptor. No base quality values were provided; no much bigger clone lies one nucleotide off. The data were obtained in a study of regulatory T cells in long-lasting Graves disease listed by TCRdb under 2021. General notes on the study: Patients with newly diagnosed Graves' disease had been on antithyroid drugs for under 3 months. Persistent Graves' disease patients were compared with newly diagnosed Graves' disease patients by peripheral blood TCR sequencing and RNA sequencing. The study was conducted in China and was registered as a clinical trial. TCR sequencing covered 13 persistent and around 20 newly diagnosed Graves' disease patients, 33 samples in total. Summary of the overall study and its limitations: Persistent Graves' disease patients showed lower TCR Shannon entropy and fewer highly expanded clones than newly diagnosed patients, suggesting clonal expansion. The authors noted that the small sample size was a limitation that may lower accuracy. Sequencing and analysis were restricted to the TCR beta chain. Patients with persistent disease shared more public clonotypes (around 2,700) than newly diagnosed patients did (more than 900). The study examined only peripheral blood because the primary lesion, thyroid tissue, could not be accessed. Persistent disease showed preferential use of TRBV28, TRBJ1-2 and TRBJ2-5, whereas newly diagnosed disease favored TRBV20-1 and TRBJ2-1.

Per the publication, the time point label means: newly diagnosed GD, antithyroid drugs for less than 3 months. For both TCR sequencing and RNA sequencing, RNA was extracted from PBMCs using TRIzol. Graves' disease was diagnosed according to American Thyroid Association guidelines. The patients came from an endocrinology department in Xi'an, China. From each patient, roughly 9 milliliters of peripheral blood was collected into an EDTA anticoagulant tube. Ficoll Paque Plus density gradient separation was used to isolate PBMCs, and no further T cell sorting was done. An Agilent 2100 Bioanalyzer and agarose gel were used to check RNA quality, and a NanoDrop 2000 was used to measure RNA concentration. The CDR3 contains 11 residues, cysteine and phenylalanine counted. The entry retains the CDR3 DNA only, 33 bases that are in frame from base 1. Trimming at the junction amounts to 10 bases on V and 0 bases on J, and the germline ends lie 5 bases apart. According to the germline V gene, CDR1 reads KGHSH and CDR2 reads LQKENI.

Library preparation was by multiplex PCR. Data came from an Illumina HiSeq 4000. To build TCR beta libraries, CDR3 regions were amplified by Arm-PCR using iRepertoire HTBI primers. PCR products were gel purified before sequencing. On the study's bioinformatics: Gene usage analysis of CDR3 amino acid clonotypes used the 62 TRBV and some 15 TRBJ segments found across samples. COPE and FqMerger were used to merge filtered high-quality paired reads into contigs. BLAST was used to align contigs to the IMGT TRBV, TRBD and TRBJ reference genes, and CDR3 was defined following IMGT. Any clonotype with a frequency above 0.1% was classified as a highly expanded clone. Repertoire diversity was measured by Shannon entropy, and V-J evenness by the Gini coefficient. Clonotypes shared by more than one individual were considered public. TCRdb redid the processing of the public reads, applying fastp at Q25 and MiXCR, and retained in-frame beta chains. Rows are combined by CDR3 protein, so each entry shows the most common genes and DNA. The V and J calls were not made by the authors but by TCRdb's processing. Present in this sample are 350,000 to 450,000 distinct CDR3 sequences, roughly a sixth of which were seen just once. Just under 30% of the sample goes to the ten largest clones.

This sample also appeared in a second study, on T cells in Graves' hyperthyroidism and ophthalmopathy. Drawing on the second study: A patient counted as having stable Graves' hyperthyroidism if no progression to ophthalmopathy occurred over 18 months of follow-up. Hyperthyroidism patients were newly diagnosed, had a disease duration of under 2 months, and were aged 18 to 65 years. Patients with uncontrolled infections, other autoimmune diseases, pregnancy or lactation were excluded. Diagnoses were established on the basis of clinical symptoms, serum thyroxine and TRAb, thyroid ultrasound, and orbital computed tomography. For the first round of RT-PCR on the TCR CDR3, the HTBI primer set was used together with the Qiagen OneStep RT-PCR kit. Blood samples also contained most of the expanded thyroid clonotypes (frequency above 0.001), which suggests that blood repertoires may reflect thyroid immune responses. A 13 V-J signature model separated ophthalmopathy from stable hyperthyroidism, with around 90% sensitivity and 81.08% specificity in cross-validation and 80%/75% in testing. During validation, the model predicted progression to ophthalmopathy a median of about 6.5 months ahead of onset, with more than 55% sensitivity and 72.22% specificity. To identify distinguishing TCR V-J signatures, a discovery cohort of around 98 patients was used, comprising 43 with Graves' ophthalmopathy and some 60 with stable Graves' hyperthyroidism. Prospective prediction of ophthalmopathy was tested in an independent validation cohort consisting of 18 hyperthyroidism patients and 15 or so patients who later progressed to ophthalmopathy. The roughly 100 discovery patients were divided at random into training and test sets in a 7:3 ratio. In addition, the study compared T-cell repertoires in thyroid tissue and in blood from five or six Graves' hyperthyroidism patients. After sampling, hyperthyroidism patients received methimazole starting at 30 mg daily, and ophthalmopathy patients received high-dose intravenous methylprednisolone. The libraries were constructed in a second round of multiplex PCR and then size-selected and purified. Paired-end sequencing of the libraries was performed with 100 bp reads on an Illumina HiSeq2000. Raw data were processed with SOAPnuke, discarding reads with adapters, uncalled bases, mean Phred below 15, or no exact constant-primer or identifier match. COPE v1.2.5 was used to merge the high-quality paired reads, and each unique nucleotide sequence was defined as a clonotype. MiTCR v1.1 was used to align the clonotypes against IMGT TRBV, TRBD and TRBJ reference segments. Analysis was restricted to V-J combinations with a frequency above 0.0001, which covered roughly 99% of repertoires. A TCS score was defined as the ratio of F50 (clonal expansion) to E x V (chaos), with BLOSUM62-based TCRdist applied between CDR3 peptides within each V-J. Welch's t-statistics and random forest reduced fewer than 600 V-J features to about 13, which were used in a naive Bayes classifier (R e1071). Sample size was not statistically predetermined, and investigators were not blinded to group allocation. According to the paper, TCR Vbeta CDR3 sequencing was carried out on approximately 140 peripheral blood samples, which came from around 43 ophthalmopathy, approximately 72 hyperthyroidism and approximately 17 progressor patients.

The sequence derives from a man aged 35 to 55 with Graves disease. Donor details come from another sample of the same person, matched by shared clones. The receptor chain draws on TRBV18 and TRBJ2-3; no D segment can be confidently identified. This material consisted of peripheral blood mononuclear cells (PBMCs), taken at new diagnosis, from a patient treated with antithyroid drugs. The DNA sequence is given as TGTGCCACCAGAAGCACAGATACGCAGTATTTT. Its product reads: CATRSTDTQYF.